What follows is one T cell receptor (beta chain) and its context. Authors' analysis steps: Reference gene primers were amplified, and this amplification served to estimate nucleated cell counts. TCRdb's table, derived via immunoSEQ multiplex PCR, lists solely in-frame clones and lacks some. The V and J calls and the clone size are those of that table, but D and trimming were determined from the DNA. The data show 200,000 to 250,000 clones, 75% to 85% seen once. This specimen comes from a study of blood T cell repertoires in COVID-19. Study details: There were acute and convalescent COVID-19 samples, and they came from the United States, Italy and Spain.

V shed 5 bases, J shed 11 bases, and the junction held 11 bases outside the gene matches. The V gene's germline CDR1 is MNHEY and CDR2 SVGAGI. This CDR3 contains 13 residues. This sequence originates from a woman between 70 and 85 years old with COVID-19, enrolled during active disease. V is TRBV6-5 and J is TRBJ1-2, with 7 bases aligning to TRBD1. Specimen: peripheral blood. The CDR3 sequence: CASSTLTGSSYTF. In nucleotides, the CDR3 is TGTGCCAGCAGTACCCTGACAGGGTCCAGTTACACCTTC.